The source of this T cell receptor (beta chain) is a study of OX40 agonist ivuxolimab in advanced cancers. The CDR3 sequence is 15 residues long. The germline CDR1 and CDR2 sequences are LNHDA and SQIVND (reference sequence). The V gene end was trimmed by 1 base and the J gene end by 5 bases; junction bases not matched to a gene: 6. Assay used: immunoSEQ multiplex PCR; TCRdb lists only in-frame clones, some missing. Altogether about 46,000 clones are present, 82% being singletons, with the ten largest covering 1.5% to 2%. In its sample, this clone was seen a few times. The material sequenced was CD4+ or CD8+ T cells sorted from blood, taken in a trial of the OX40 agonist ivuxolimab. This receptor was identified in an adult with an advanced solid tumor such as melanoma, head and neck, liver or kidney cancer. The chain carries TRBV19 and TRBJ1-2; TRBD1 aligns across 8 bases. This chain's CDR3 is CASSIAGTGGYGYTF. The CDR3 DNA reads TGTGCCAGTAGTATAGCCGGGACAGGAGGTTATGGCTACACCTTC.